This paragraph reports one T cell receptor beta chain. It lacks a known antigen. No quality values exist for individual bases; no much larger clone is one base distant. The germline V gene (reference sequence) yields LNHDA for CDR1 and SQIVND for CDR2. Including the terminal cysteine and phenylalanine, the CDR3 comprises 14 residues. This entry keeps only the CDR3 DNA: 42 bases, framed from base 1. V loses 3 bases of germline sequence and J loses 5 bases, and the interval between the two ends is 14 bases. The CDR3 regions of human TCRbeta chains were analyzed by immunosequencing. Per the authors' processing: Repertoire TCRs were checked for matches against a reference library of SARS-CoV-2-specific TCRs that had been generated using the MIRA antigen-specificity platform. Breadth was defined as the fraction of unique TCRs that were SARS-CoV-2-associated, and depth was defined as the fraction of total T cells that were SARS-CoV-2-associated. Each spike-specific TCR was assigned to its reactive spike region and to a CD4 or CD8 class using the MIRA data. Log10-transformed breadth and depth values were compared by one-way ANOVA with Sidak's multiple comparisons tests. Here the immuneACCESS table is served through TCRdb, limited to in-frame sequences with V and J called. Missing clones are a known gap in these copies; in checked studies unresolved V genes cover under half, and the rest lacks a known reason. V and J calls and clone size come straight from that table; D and trimming were deduced from the DNA. This sample has 80,000 to 95,000 clones in its table, and about nine tenths of those were observed once. The ten top clones hold 5% to 5.5% of the sample.

This entry is derived from a study of T cell responses to AZD1222 COVID-19 vaccine (dated by TCRdb to about 2021). About the study as a whole: A total of approximately 250 trial participants underwent TCR sequencing, of whom 200 to 220 had received two doses of AZD1222 and around 25 had received two doses of the MenACWY control vaccine. Trial participants were enrolled into age subgroups of 18-55, 56-69 and 70-plus years, which contained approximately 150, 30 and 60 TCR-sequenced participants, respectively.

Overall study outcomes, separate from this receptor: Conclusions about previously exposed vaccinees are limited because only six or seven AZD1222 recipients were SARS-CoV-2 seropositive at baseline. The whole spike protein was spanned by vaccine-associated CD4 TCRs, and dominant responses were seen in regions 160-218 and 743-854. Participants were mostly white British and included more females than males, and it was suggested by the authors that clonal diversity may have been underestimated. A significant rise in spike-specific TCR breadth and depth was observed after two AZD1222 doses relative to day 0 and relative to MenACWY recipients. In the small 56-69-year group, the increase in depth fell short of significance, most likely because of low power. Reportedly, close to half of the unique spike-specific TCRs recognized epitopes lying outside the regions that are mutated in the B.1.351 and B.1.1.7 variants. No day 14 peak-response samples were available, so repertoires were characterized only after the peak T cell response.

What the time point label conveys for this sample: about 28 days (+/-7) after the second vaccine dose. AZD1222 recipients with second doses at about 4 weeks or about 12 weeks were pooled, because spike-specific TCR depth and breadth did not differ between schedules. The vaccinee samples were drawn from two UK trials, COV001 and COV002, one of which was a single-blind randomized controlled phase 2/3 trial testing AZD1222 (ChAdOx1 nCoV-19) in healthy adults. Trial participant PBMC samples were collected at day 0 and day 28 after the second dose for TCRbeta chain sequencing. The clonotype originates from an adult who received the AZD1222 COVID-19 vaccine. This chain is built from TRBV19 and TRBJ2-7, with TRBD1 perhaps the D gene, on 5 matching bases. The specimen comprised peripheral blood, sampled 28 days after the second AZD1222 dose. The sequenced DNA: TGTGCCAGTAGTATCAGTGCAGGGCGAAACGAGCAGTACTTC. It translates to CASSISAGRNEQYF. With the rest looked up from the reference TRBV19 and TRBJ2-7 genes rather than sequenced, the full variable domain is DGGITQSPKYLFRKEGQNVTLSCEQNLNHDAMYWYRQDPGQGLRLIYYSQIVNDFQKGDIAEGYSVSREKKESFPLTVTSAQKNPTAFYLCASSISAGRNEQYFGPGTRLTVT.